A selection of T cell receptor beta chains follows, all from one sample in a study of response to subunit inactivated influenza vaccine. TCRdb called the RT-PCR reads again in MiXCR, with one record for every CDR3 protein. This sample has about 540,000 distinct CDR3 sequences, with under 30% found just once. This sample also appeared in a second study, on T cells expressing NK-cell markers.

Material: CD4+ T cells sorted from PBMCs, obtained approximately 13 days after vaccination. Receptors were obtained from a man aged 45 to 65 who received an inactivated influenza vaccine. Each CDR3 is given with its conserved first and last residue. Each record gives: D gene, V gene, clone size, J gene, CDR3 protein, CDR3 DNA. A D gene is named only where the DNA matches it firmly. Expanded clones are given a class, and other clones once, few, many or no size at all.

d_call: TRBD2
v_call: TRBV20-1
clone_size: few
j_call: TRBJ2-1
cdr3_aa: CIPGLAGGSSYNEQFF
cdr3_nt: TGCATCCCGGGACTAGCGGGGGGGAGCTCCTACAATGAGCAGTTCTTC

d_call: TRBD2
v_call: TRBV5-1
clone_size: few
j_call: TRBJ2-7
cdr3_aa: CASSLAGTLAGVRSYEQYF
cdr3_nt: TGCGCCAGCAGCTTGGCCGGAACTCTAGCGGGAGTCCGCTCCTACGAGCAGTACTTC

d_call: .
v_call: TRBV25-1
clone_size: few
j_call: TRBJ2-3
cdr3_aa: CASSRTDRYTDTQYF
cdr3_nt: TGTGCCAGCAGCCGGACAGATCGATACACAGATACGCAGTATTTT

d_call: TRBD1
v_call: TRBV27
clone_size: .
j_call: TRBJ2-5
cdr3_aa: CASSLSLTGPQETQYF
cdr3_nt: TGTGCCAGCAGTTTATCCTTGACAGGGCCCCAAGAGACCCAGTACTTC

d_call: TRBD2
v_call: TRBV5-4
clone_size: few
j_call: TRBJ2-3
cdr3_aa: CASSLSSGGAEDTQYF
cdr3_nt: TGTGCCAGCAGCTTGAGCAGCGGGGGGGCTGAAGATACGCAGTATTTT

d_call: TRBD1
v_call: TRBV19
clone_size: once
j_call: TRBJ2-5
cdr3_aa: CASSIRGGETQYF
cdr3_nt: TGTGCCAGTAGTATTAGAGGGGGCGAGACCCAGTACTTC

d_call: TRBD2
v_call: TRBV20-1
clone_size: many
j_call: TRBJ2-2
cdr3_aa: CSAYRGGDTGELFF
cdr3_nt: TGCAGTGCTTACCGGGGAGGGGACACCGGGGAGCTGTTTTTT

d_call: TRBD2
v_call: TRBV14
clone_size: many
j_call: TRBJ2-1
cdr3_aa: CASSQPSNWRGSYNEQFF
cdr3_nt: TGTGCCAGCAGCCAACCGAGCAACTGGCGGGGGAGCTACAATGAGCAGTTCTTC

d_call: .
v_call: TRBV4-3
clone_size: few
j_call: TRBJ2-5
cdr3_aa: CASSQETGPQETQYF
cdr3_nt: TGCGCCAGCAGCCAGGAAACGGGGCCACAAGAGACCCAGTACTTC

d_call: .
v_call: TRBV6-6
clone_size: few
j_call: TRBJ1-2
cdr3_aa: CATTTESNYGYTF
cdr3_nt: TGTGCCACGACGACGGAGTCTAACTATGGCTACACCTTC

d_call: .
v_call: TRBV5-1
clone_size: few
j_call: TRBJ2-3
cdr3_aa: CASRGADTQYF
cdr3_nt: TGCGCCAGCAGAGGCGCGGATACGCAGTATTTT

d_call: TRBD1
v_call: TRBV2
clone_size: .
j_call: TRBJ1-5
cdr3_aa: CASSEDRVVNQPQHF
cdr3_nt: TGTGCCAGCAGTGAGGACAGGGTCGTCAATCAGCCCCAGCATTTT

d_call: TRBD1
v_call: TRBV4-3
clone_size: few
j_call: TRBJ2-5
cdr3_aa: CASSRSFTAGGRQETQYF
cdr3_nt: TGCGCCAGCAGCCGGTCGTTCACTGCAGGGGGACGGCAAGAGACCCAGTACTTC

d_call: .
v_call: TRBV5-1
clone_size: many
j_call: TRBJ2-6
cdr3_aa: CASSLQGAGANVLTF
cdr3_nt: TGCGCCAGCAGCTTGCAAGGAGCTGGGGCCAACGTCCTGACTTTC

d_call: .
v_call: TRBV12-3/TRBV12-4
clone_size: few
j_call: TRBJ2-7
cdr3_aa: CASTKSDRYEQYF
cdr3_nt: TGTGCCAGCACCAAATCTGACCGTTACGAGCAGTACTTC

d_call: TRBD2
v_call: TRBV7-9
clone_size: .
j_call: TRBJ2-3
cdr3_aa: CASSHPRLAGTQYF
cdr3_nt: TGTGCCAGCAGCCACCCACGACTAGCAGGGACGCAGTATTTT

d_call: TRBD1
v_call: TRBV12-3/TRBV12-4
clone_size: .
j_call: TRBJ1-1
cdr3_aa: CASSTGTYTEAFF
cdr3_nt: TGTGCCAGCTCGACAGGGACTTACACTGAAGCTTTCTTT

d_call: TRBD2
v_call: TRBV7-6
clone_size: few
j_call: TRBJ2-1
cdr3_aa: CASSLAPTSGGNNEQFF
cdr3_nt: TGTGCCAGCAGCTTAGCGCCTACTAGCGGGGGAAACAATGAGCAGTTCTTC

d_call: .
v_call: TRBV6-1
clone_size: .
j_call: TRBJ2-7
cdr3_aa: CASRRGQPRGEQYF
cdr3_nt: TGTGCCAGCAGGCGGGGACAACCGAGGGGTGAGCAGTACTTC

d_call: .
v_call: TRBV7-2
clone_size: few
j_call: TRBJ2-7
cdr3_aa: CASSWLDGPPYEQYF
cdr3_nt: TGTGCCAGCAGCTGGCTTGACGGTCCCCCCTACGAGCAGTACTTC

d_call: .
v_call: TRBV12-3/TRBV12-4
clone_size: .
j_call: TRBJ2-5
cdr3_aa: CASSHDRGDETQYF
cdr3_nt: TGTGCCAGCAGCCACGACAGAGGTGACGAGACCCAGTACTTC

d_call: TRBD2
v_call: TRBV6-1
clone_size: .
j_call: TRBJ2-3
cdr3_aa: CASSRLGAGGDTQYF
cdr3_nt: TGTGCCAGCAGTCGCTTGGGGGCGGGAGGAGATACGCAGTATTTT

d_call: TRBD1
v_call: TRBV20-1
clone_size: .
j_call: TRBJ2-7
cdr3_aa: CSASSPGQGYSYEQYF
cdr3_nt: TGCAGTGCTAGTTCTCCGGGACAGGGGTACTCCTACGAGCAGTACTTC

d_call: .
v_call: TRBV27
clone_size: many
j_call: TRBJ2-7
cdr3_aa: CASSFEGGLVYEQYF
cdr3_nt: TGTGCCAGCAGTTTCGAGGGGGGGCTAGTCTACGAGCAGTACTTC

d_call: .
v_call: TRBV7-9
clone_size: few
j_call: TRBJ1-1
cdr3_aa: CASSLMAGADTEAFF
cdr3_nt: TGTGCCAGCAGTCTTATGGCAGGGGCGGACACTGAAGCTTTCTTT

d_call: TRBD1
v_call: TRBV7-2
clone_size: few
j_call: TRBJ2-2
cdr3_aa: CASRPGTDPGELFF
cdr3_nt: TGTGCCAGCAGGCCCGGGACAGATCCCGGGGAGCTGTTTTTT

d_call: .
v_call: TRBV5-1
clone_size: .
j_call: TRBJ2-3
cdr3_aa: CASSAPRIDTQYF
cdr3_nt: TGCGCCAGCAGCGCCCCCAGGATAGATACGCAGTATTTT

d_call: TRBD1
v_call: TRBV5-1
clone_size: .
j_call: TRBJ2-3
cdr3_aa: CASSLAGQGASDTQYF
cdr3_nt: TGCGCCAGCAGTTTAGCGGGACAGGGGGCTTCCGATACGCAGTATTTT

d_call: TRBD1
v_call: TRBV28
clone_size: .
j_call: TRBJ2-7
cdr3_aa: CASLFSGGLTYEQYF
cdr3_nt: TGTGCCAGCCTTTTTTCAGGGGGCTTAACCTACGAGCAGTACTTC

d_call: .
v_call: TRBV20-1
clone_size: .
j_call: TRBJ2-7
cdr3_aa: CSARLPGRSSYEQYF
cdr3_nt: TGCAGTGCTAGACTACCCGGCAGGAGCTCCTACGAGCAGTACTTC

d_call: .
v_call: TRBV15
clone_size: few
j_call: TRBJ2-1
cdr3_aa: CATSRDSLERQFF
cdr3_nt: TGTGCCACCAGCAGAGATAGCCTAGAACGGCAGTTCTTC

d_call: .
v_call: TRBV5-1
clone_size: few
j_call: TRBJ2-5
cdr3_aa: CASSFLGQNQETQYF
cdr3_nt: TGCGCCAGCAGCTTTCTTGGGCAGAATCAAGAGACCCAGTACTTC